Below are 5 T cell receptor beta chains sequenced from a single sample in a study of T cells in Graves' hyperthyroidism and ophthalmopathy. Researchers took RNA transcripts and amplified the TCR beta CDR3 regions from them. During a first-round RT-PCR of the TCR CDR3, the HTBI primer set was used. TCRdb re-analysed the multiplex PCR reads in MiXCR, keeping a single row per CDR3 protein. The sample consists of 550,000 to 850,000 distinct CDR3 sequences, 18% of them appearing once. Specimen: blood. The receptors stem from a woman in her forties or fifties with Graves' hyperthyroidism that later progressed to Graves' ophthalmopathy.

The V and J genes are TRBV27 and TRBJ1-5; D ambiguous. CDR1 MNHEY and CDR2 SMNVEV come from the germline V gene (reference sequence). This CDR3 is 15 amino acids long. Trimming cost V 6 bases and J 1 base, with 13 bases left between them. The CDR3 DNA sequence: TGTGCCAGCAGACAGCGGGGAGGGAGCAATCAGCCCCAGCATTTT. Translated: CASRQRGGSNQPQHF.

The table lists this clonotype with many counts. The chain employs TRBV27 and TRBJ2-3; D is uncertain. V lost 3 bases and J lost 0, with 10 bases in between. Looked up from germline, CDR1 is MNHEY and CDR2 is SMNVEV (reference sequence). This CDR3 has 15 amino acids. DNA for the CDR3: TGTGCCAGCAGTTTCCGGCCGCCTAGCACAGATACGCAGTATTTT. Residues: CASSFRPPSTDTQYF.

The V and J genes are TRBV11-2 and TRBJ2-1; 11 nucleotides match TRBD2. The germline gives CDR1 SGHAT, CDR2 FQNNGV. The CDR3 totals 21 residues. V was pared by 5 bases and J by 8 bases, with 26 bases of the junction left unmatched. CDR3 nucleotides: TGTGCCAGCAGCGACAGTAGAATACCGGGACTAGCGGTTAAGCTGGTGGATGAGCAGTTCTTC. It is translated as CASSDSRIPGLAVKLVDEQFF.

This clonotype was recorded at least ten times. CDR3 nucleotides: TGTGCCAGCAGGTTTAGCAGATCTAATGAGCAGTTCTTC. It encodes CASRFSRSNEQFF. The rearrangement uses TRBV11-2 and TRBJ2-1, with D hard to call. Germline CDR1 reads SGHAT; CDR2 reads FQNNGV. The CDR3 spans 13 residues. Trimming removed 6 bases from V and 7 bases from J, with 13 bases in between.

The rearrangement links TRBV6-1 to TRBJ1-1, with a possible D match to TRBD1 (6 bases). The CDR3 has 17 residues. Germline-derived CDR1 and CDR2 are MNHNS and SASEGT. Deletions cut 3 bases from V and 2 bases from J, with 19 bases between. The CDR3 bases are TGTGCCAGCAGTGACCTCCCTGAGGGGGGAGAAAACACTGAAGCTTTCTTT. It yields the protein CASSDLPEGGENTEAFF.